The rows below give T cell receptor beta chains drawn from one sample of a study of vaccination effects on CD4 cells after COVID-19. Clones were read by immunoSEQ multiplex PCR, and TCRdb kept only the in-frame ones, dropping some. The sample comprises under 70,000 clones, under 80% of which are singletons, and 5.5% rests with the top ten. What these receptors recognize is not known. The sequenced sample was CD4+ T cells from PBMCs cultured with HIV peptides, obtained before COVID-19 vaccination. The receptor source for this set is a human donor who had a prior SARS-CoV-2 infection. Both conserved end residues are part of each CDR3. A D gene is named only where the DNA matches it firmly. The size of a clone is reported for some rows only, either as once, few or many, or as a class for expanded clones.

v_call,clone_size,d_call,j_call,cdr3_aa,cdr3_nt
TRBV7-9,few,TRBD1,TRBJ2-4,CASSLDWTGNIQYF,TGTGCCAGCAGCTTAGACTGGACAGGGAACATTCAGTACTTC
TRBV5-4,once,TRBD1,TRBJ2-7,CASSLLQGADEQYF,TGTGCCAGCAGCTTGTTACAGGGGGCAGACGAGCAGTACTTC
TRBV5-1,NA,NA,TRBJ2-3,CASSLGLASIPGVDTQYF,TGCGCCAGCAGCTTGGGGCTAGCGTCAATCCCGGGGGTAGATACGCAGTATTTT
TRBV19,once,NA,TRBJ2-7,CASSDRSSSYEQYF,TGTGCCAGTAGTGACAGGTCGAGCTCCTACGAGCAGTACTTC
TRBV3-1/TRBV3-2,NA,NA,TRBJ1-6,CASSQAGPRDSPLHF,TGTGCCAGCAGCCAAGCAGGGCCCCGAGATTCACCCCTCCACTTT
TRBV18,once,NA,TRBJ2-5,CASSPSSGGRETQYF,TGTGCCAGCTCTCCTTCCTCGGGTGGAAGGGAGACCCAGTACTTC
TRBV5-4,NA,NA,TRBJ2-2,CASRIQGNTGELFF,TGTGCCAGCAGAATACAGGGGAACACCGGGGAGCTGTTTTTT
TRBV5-1,NA,NA,TRBJ2-5,CASSSLGAGAQETQYF,TGCGCCAGCAGCAGCTTGGGGGCAGGGGCTCAAGAGACCCAGTACTTC
TRBV4-3,NA,NA,TRBJ1-3,CASSPGTEGSGNTIYF,TGCGCCAGCAGCCCGGGAACGGAAGGCTCTGGAAACACCATATATTTT
TRBV20-1,NA,NA,TRBJ1-1,CGGDTEAFF,TGCGGGGGGGACACTGAAGCTTTCTTT
TRBV27,NA,NA,TRBJ2-7,CASSLSLAYEQYF,TGTGCCAGCAGTTTATCGCTAGCCTACGAGCAGTACTTC
TRBV2,NA,TRBD1,TRBJ2-3,CARTTRTGTSTDTQYF,TGTGCCAGAACTACCCGGACAGGGACCAGCACAGATACGCAGTATTTT
TRBV5-1,once,TRBD1,TRBJ1-4,CASSWDTTGEGEKLFF,TGCGCCAGCAGCTGGGATACTACAGGGGAGGGGGAAAAACTGTTTTTT
TRBV15,NA,NA,TRBJ2-3,CATSRHGTYASTDTQYF,TGTGCCACCAGCAGACACGGGACCTATGCTAGCACAGATACGCAGTATTTT
TRBV7-9,NA,NA,TRBJ1-5,CASKGGGGEPQHF,TGTGCCAGCAAGGGGGGGGGCGGAGAGCCCCAGCATTTT
TRBV21-1,NA,NA,TRBJ1-5,CASSEPRCDSHSNQPQHF,TGTGCCAGCAGCGAACCCCGGTGTGACAGCCATAGCAATCAGCCCCAGCATTTT